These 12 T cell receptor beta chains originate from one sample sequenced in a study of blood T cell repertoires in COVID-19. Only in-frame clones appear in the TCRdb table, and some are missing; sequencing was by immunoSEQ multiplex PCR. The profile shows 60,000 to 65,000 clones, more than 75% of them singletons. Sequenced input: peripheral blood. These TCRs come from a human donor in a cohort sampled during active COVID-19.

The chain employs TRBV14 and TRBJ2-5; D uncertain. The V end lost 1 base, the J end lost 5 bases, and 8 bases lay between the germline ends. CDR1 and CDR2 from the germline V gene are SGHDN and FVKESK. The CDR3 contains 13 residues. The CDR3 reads CASSQGLRETQYF. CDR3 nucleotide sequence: TGTGCCAGCAGCCAAGGGCTCAGGGAGACCCAGTACTTC.

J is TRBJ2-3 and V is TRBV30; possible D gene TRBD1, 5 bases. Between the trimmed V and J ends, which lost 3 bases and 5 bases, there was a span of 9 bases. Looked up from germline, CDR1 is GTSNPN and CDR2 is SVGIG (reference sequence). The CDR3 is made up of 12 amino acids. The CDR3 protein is CAWRAGLDTQYF. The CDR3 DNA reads TGTGCCTGGAGGGCAGGGTTAGATACGCAGTATTTT.

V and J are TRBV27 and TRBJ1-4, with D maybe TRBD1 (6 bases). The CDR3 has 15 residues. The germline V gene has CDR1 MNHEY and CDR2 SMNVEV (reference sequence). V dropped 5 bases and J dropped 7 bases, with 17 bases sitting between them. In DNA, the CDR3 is TGTGCCAGCAGTGGGCTGGGGGGGCTAGGTGAAAAACTGTTTTTT. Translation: CASSGLGGLGEKLFF.

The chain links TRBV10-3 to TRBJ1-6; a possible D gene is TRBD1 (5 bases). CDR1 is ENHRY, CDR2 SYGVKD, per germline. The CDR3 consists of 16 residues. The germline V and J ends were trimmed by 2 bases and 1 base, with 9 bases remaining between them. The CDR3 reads CAISEGARSYNSPLHF. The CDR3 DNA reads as TGTGCCATCAGTGAGGGGGCGCGTTCCTATAATTCACCCCTCCACTTT.

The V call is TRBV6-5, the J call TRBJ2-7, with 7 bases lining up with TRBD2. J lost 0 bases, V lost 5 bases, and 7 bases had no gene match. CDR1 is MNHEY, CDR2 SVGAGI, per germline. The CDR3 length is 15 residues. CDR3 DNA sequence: TGTGCCAGCAGTCTTTACAGCGGGGACTCCTACGAGCAGTACTTC. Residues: CASSLYSGDSYEQYF.

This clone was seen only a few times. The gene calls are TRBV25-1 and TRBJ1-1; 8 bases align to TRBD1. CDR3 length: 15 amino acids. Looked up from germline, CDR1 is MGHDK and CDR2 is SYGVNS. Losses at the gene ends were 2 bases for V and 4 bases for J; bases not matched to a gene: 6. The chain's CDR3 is CASSEQGARVTEAFF. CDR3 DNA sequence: TGTGCCAGCAGTGAACAGGGGGCCCGGGTCACTGAAGCTTTCTTT.

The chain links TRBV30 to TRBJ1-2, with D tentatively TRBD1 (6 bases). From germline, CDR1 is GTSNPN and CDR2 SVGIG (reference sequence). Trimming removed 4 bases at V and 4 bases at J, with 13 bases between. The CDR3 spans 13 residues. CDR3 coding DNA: TGTGCCTGGAAGGTGGGGGCCCCCTATGGCTACACCTTC. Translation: CAWKVGAPYGYTF.

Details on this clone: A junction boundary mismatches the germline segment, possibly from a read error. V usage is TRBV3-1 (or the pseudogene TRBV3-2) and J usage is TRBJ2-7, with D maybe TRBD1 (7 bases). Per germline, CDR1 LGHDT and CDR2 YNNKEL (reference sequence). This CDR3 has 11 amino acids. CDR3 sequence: CASSVRGAGHF. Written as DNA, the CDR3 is TGTGCCAGCAGCGTCAGGGGGGCGGGTCACTTC.

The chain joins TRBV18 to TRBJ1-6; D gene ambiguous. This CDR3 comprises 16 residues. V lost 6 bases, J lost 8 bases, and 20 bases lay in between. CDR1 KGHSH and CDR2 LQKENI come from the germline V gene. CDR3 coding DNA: TGTGCCAGCTCGCTTGGGAGACCAGTAGACCATTCACCCCTCCACTTT. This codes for CASSLGRPVDHSPLHF.

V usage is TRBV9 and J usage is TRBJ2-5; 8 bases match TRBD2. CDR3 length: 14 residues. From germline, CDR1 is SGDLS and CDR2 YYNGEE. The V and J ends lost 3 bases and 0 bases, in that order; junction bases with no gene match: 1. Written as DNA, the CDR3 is TGTGCCAGCAGCGCGGGGGGGTACCAAGAGACCCAGTACTTC. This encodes CASSAGGYQETQYF.

The CDR3 is CASSHSGGTDSYEQYF. The CDR3 bases are TGTGCCAGCAGCCACAGCGGGGGGACGGACTCCTACGAGCAGTACTTC. The chain has TRBV14 and TRBJ2-7, with 9 bases lining up with TRBD2. Germline V CDR1 and CDR2: SGHDN, FVKESK. CDR3 length: 16 residues. Trimming removed 3 bases from V and 0 bases from J; junction bases left unmatched: 6.

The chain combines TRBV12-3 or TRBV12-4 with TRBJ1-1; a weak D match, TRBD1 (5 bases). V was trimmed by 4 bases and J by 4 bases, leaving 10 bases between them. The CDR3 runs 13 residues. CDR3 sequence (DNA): TGTGCCAGCAGTTCCCAGGGTTCCACTGAAGCTTTCTTT. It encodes CASSSQGSTEAFF.